This entry lists 23 T cell receptor beta chains sequenced from one sample in a study of OX40 agonist ivuxolimab in advanced cancers. Here immunoSEQ multiplex PCR was the method, and the copy in TCRdb shows in-frame clones only, minus some. The sample records approximately 50,000 clones, roughly 82% being singletons. Sequenced here: CD4+ or CD8+ T cells sorted from blood, sampled in a trial of the OX40 agonist ivuxolimab. Source of these receptors: an adult with an advanced solid tumor such as melanoma, head and neck, liver or kidney cancer.

The chain has TRBV28 and TRBJ1-2; 7 bases map to TRBD1. Germline V CDR1 and CDR2: MDHEN, SYDVKM. With V trimmed by 8 bases and J by 4 bases, 10 bases remained unmatched. The CDR3 has 14 amino acids. The CDR3, as DNA: TGTGCCAGCCGTACCGCAGGGGGTGGCTATGGCTACACCTTC. As protein: CASRTAGGGYGYTF.

The chain is built from TRBV6-1 and TRBJ2-1; a weak D match, TRBD2 (6 bases). Germline V CDR1 and CDR2: MNHNS, SASEGT. The CDR3 contains 12 residues. Trimming removed 8 bases from V and 4 bases from J, with 9 bases in between. CDR3 loop: CASWGTYNEQFF. In DNA form, the CDR3 reads TGTGCCAGCTGGGGGACTTACAATGAGCAGTTCTTC.

The chain couples TRBV10-1 to TRBJ1-5; D is unclear. The CDR3 contains 17 residues. V was cut by 2 bases and J by 0 bases, with 14 bases left in between. Germline V gives CDR1 WNHNN, CDR2 SYGVQD (reference sequence). CDR3 sequence: CASSERWGPNSNQPQHF. The CDR3 DNA reads TGCGCCAGCAGTGAGAGATGGGGTCCTAATAGCAATCAGCCCCAGCATTTT.

The genes are TRBV28 and TRBJ1-1, with D possibly being TRBD1 (5 bases). Germline V gives CDR1 MDHEN, CDR2 SYDVKM. This CDR3 comprises 14 residues. Trimming left V 6 bases short and J 5 bases short, with 16 bases between. CDR3 sequence (DNA): TGTGCCAGCAGCCGCCGGGGGACGGGGACTGAAGCTTTCTTT. The encoded protein is CASSRRGTGTEAFF.

This chain links TRBV10-3 with TRBJ2-7; 8 nucleotides match TRBD1. Germline V gene data show CDR1 as ENHRY and CDR2 as SYGVKD. This CDR3 is built from 14 residues. Trimming took 6 bases from V and 0 from J; bases not matched to a gene: 4. The CDR3: CAIRKTGGSYEQYF. The CDR3 bases are TGTGCCATCAGGAAAACAGGGGGCTCCTACGAGCAGTACTTC.

The chain combines TRBV5-1 with TRBJ2-2; D is unresolved. Germline-derived CDR1 and CDR2 are SGHRS and YFSETQ. The CDR3 has 12 residues. V dropped 9 bases and J dropped 7 bases, with 13 bases sitting between them. Here the CDR3 DNA reads TGCGCCAAAAGCTGGTGGGGCGGGGAGCTGTTTTTT. Translation gives CAKSWWGGELFF.

This chain uses TRBV18 with TRBJ1-1, with a tentative D call TRBD1 (5 bases). The V gene's germline CDR1 is KGHSH and CDR2 LQKENI. The V end was cut by 4 bases, the J end by 5 bases, with 17 bases between. The CDR3 has 15 amino acids. The CDR3 spells CASSQHSGRGTEAFF. The CDR3 nucleotides read TGTGCCAGCTCACAACACTCGGGGCGCGGGACTGAAGCTTTCTTT.

The V gene is TRBV11-3, the J gene TRBJ1-5; TRBD1 matches at 8 bases. CDR3 length: 14 residues. Germline CDR1 reads SGHNT; CDR2 reads YENEEA. Losses at the gene ends were 8 bases for V and 0 bases for J; bases not matched to a gene: 3. CDR3 DNA sequence: TGTGCCAGCGGACAGGGTTATAGCAATCAGCCCCAGCATTTT. Its translation: CASGQGYSNQPQHF.

The chain joins TRBV4-1 to TRBJ2-1, with 10 bases aligning to TRBD1. V was clipped by 4 bases and J by 6 bases; unmatched bases: 6. Looked up from germline, CDR1 is MGHRA and CDR2 is YSYEKL. The CDR3 is 15 residues long. CDR3 in DNA: TGCGCCAGCAGCCTAGGACGGACAGGGGGCAATGAGCAGTTCTTC. Translated, it gives CASSLGRTGGNEQFF.

This chain uses TRBV28 with TRBJ1-5; TRBD1 might be the D (6 bases). The V end was cut by 6 bases, the J end by 6 bases, with 15 bases between. The CDR3 has 14 amino acids. Germline V gene data show CDR1 as MDHEN and CDR2 as SYDVKM. The CDR3 bases are TGTGCCAGCAGATTCGAGGGGGGCGGTCAGCCCCAGCATTTT. Translating it yields CASRFEGGGQPQHF.

The chain carries TRBV6-5 and TRBJ2-3; D is uncertain. Germline assignment: CDR1 MNHEY and CDR2 SVGAGI. The CDR3 extends over 14 amino acids. V was shortened by 4 bases and J by 2 bases, with 10 bases between the two germline ends. CDR3 amino acids: CASSFGTPTDTQYF. The CDR3 DNA follows: TGTGCCAGCAGTTTCGGAACTCCCACAGATACGCAGTATTTT.

This clone is classed as medium-sized (0.01 to 0.1%). The chain recombines TRBV19 with TRBJ2-7, with D hard to call. The CDR3 is made up of 14 amino acids. V was shortened by 3 bases and J by 2 bases, with 11 bases between the two germline ends. Germline V gives CDR1 LNHDA, CDR2 SQIVND (reference sequence). The chain's CDR3 is CASSIAASAYEQYF. In nucleotides, the CDR3 is TGTGCCAGTAGTATCGCGGCATCAGCCTACGAGCAGTACTTC.

The sample holds a few counts of this clone. The chain combines TRBV4-3 with TRBJ2-5, with D perhaps matching TRBD1 or TRBD2 (5 bases each). The CDR3 totals 15 residues. CDR1 is LGHNA and CDR2 is YSLEER in the germline V gene. The germline V and J ends were trimmed by 4 bases and 2 bases, with 14 bases remaining between them. The CDR3, as DNA: TGCGCCAGCAGCCGACTCCGGGACGGTCAAGAGACCCAGTACTTC. Protein sequence: CASSRLRDGQETQYF.

This sequence joins TRBV5-1 and TRBJ2-3; 14 bases line up with TRBD2. The germline gives CDR1 SGHRS, CDR2 YFSETQ. Trimming at V came to 3 bases and at J to 0 bases, leaving 6 bases not matched to a gene. The CDR3 loop spans 18 amino acids. Written as DNA, the CDR3 is TGCGCCAGCAGCTCCCGACTAGCGGGGGGGCCTAGCACAGATACGCAGTATTTT. Its protein product is CASSSRLAGGPSTDTQYF.

The chain uses TRBV6-1 and TRBJ2-3; TRBD2 matches 10 bases. V gave up 6 bases and J gave up 3 bases; unmatched junction bases: 6. CDR3 size: 15 residues. Germline CDR1 and CDR2: MNHNS and SASEGT. Here the CDR3 DNA reads TGTGCCAGCAGAAGCGGGGGGGTAAGGACAGATACGCAGTATTTT. As protein: CASRSGGVRTDTQYF.

The chain has TRBV11-1 and TRBJ2-3, with 7 nucleotides matching TRBD1. This CDR3 is built from 16 residues. Germline lookup yields CDR1 SGHAT and CDR2 FQDESV (reference sequence). J lost 0 bases, V lost 3 bases, and 6 bases had no gene match. The CDR3 loop is CASSLRGQTSTDTQYF. For the CDR3, the DNA is TGTGCCAGCAGCTTGAGGGGGCAGACTAGCACAGATACGCAGTATTTT.

V and J are TRBV7-9 and TRBJ2-3, with D possibly matching TRBD2 (5 bases). This CDR3 comprises 13 residues. The V end was cut by 5 bases, the J end by 4 bases, with 10 bases between. Germline assignment: CDR1 SEHNR and CDR2 FQNEAQ (reference sequence). The CDR3 DNA sequence: TGTGCCAGCAGCGTACTAGGGTCAGATACGCAGTATTTT. Amino acid sequence: CASSVLGSDTQYF. Variable domain in full (rest from reference TRBV7-9 and TRBJ2-3): DTGVSQNPRHKITKRGQNVTFRCDPISEHNRLYWYRQTLGQGPEFLTYFQNEAQLEKSRLLSDRFSAERPKGSFSTLEIQRTEQGDSAMYLCASSVLGSDTQYFGPGTRLTVL.

The chain carries TRBV9 and TRBJ2-3; D gene ambiguous. The CDR3 is made up of 16 amino acids. Germline V lookup: CDR1 SGDLS, CDR2 YYNGEE. Trimming shortened V by 0 bases and J by 2 bases, and 13 bases separated the two germline ends. In DNA form, the CDR3 reads TGTGCCAGCAGCGTAGCGTCGCTTCGTCCCACAGATACGCAGTATTTT. Translated, it gives CASSVASLRPTDTQYF.

This chain connects TRBV6-1 to TRBJ1-2, with a tentative D call TRBD1 (6 bases). Germline CDR1 reads MNHNS; CDR2 reads SASEGT. The CDR3 spans 16 residues. Trimming removed 2 bases at V and 0 bases at J, with 13 bases between. The DNA of the CDR3 is TGTGCCAGCAGTGAATTTCGGACAGCTTCTAACTATGGCTACACCTTC. This sequence encodes CASSEFRTASNYGYTF.

This clone was found a few times. This chain links TRBV7-9 with TRBJ1-2; D is ambiguous. V gave up 7 bases and J gave up 5 bases, with 14 bases separating them. This CDR3 spans 13 amino acids. The germline gives CDR1 SEHNR, CDR2 FQNEAQ (reference sequence). The CDR3 sequence is CASTSFRSYGYTF. CDR3 in DNA: TGTGCCAGCACCTCCTTTAGAAGTTATGGCTACACCTTC. Together with reference TRBV7-9 and TRBJ1-2, the CDR3 gives the full variable domain: DTGVSQNPRHKITKRGQNVTFRCDPISEHNRLYWYRQTLGQGPEFLTYFQNEAQLEKSRLLSDRFSAERPKGSFSTLEIQRTEQGDSAMYLCASTSFRSYGYTFGSGTRLTVV.

The gene calls are TRBV5-1 and TRBJ2-1, with D perhaps assigned TRBD1 or TRBD2 (5 bases each). The ends were cut back, 0 bases at V and 5 bases at J, with 12 bases in the middle. Germline V gives CDR1 SGHRS, CDR2 YFSETQ. This CDR3 region has 15 residues. The CDR3 region is CASSLGGTQNNEQFF. CDR3 nucleotide sequence: TGCGCCAGCAGCTTGGGTGGGACGCAGAACAATGAGCAGTTCTTC.

The gene calls are TRBV7-6 and TRBJ1-2, with a possible D match to TRBD1 (5 bases). V was cut by 5 bases and J by 8 bases, with 15 bases left in between. Per the germline V gene, CDR1 is SGHVS and CDR2 is FNYEAQ. The CDR3 is 13 residues long. CDR3 residues: CASSLASDTGYTF. The CDR3 nucleotides read TGTGCCAGCAGCCTGGCATCGGACACAGGCTACACCTTC.

The CDR3: CASSQGVSSNTGELFF. The CDR3 DNA reads TGCGCCAGCAGCCAAGGGGTCAGCTCGAACACCGGGGAGCTGTTTTTT. The rearrangement uses TRBV4-3 and TRBJ2-2; D is uncertain. The CDR3 runs 16 residues. V lost 1 base and J 0 bases, leaving 9 bases between the germline ends. Germline CDR1 and CDR2: LGHNA and YSLEER.